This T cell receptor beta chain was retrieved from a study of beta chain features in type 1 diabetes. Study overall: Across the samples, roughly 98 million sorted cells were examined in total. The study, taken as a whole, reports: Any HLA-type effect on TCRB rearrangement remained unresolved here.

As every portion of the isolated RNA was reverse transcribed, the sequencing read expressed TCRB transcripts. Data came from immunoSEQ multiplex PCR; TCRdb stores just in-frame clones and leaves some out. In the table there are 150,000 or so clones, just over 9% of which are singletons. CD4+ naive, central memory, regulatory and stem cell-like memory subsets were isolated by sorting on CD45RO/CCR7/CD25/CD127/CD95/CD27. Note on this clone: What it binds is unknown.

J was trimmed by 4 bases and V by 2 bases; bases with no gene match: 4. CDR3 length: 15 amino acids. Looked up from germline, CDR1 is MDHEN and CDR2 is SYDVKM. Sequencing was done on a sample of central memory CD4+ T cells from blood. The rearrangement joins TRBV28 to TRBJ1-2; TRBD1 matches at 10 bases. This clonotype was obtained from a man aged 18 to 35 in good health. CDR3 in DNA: TGTGCCAGCAGTTTACCGGGACAGGGGATCTATGGCTACACCTTC. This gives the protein CASSLPGQGIYGYTF.